Given below is one T cell receptor beta chain in context. Expressed TCRB transcripts were sequenced because the isolated RNA had all been reverse transcribed beforehand. The protocol was immunoSEQ multiplex PCR, while the TCRdb copy is restricted to in-frame clones and leaves out a portion. The sample contains about 620,000 clones, around 16% of which appear only once. The entry originates in a study of beta chain features in type 1 diabetes. At the level of the study: Healthy donors, compared against patients, showed similar age, gender and cell yields.

The ends lost 1 base at V and 6 bases at J; junction bases unmatched: 10. CDR1 MGHRA and CDR2 YSYEKL come from the germline V gene. The length of the CDR3 is 16 residues. The receptor was derived from a man aged 18 to 30 in good health. The chain couples TRBV4-1 to TRBJ1-1; TRBD1 matches at 8 bases. The sequenced sample consisted of naive CD4+ T cells from blood. This CDR3 reads CASSQVQGALRAEAFF. The CDR3 DNA reads TGCGCCAGCAGCCAAGTTCAGGGGGCGCTGAGGGCTGAAGCTTTCTTT.